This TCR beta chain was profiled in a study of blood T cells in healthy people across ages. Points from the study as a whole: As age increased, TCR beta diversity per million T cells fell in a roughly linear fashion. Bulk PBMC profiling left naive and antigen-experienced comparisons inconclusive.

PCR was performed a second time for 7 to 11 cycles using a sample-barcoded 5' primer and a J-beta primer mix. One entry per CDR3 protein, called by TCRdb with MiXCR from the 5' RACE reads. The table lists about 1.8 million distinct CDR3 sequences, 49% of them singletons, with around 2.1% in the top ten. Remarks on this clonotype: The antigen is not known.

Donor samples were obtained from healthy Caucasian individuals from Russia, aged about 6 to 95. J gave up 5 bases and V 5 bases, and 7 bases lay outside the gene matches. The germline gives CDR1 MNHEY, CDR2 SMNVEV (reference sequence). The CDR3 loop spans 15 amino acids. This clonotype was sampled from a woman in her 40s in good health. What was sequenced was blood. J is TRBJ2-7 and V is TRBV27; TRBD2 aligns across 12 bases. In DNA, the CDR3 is TGTGCCAGCAGTCCCTGGCTAGCGGGGGGGAACGAGCAGTACTTC. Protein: CASSPWLAGGNEQYF.